This T cell receptor beta chain derives from a study of CXCR3-negative and CXCR3-positive naive CD8 T cells. Study as a whole: Each library held about 1.5 +/- 0.3 million TRB reads, roughly 150 million in total.

With UMI labels, 5' RACE was used to prepare the TRB cDNA libraries. TCRdb derives one entry per CDR3 protein from the 5' RACE reads, leaving out DNA. The sample shows about 150,000 distinct CDR3 sequences, and 0.49% sits with its ten largest clones. Details on this clonotype: Its cognate antigen is unknown.

Broader study findings: Memory CD8+ cells showed much lower diversity, while both naive subsets were comparably high. Greater hydrophobicity was found in TRB CDR3s of CXCR3-positive naive cells than of CXCR3-negative naive cells.

The CDR3 has 12 amino acids. Germline V gene data show CDR1 as LGHDT and CDR2 as YNNKEL (reference sequence). The gene calls are TRBV3-1 and TRBJ2-7. Specimen: naive CXCR3+ CD8+ T cells from blood. Specified subset: CD45RO-CCR7+CD27+CD95- naive CD8+ T cells expressing CXCR3 (TNR3+). The sequence derives from a human donor in good health. Some clones in this sample may be carry-over from other donors' samples. The CDR3 here is CASSQVDYEQYF.